This record concerns one TCR beta chain sequence. As yet, its antigen is unknown. Produced via immunoSEQ multiplex PCR; TCRdb's table is partial and in-frame only. The sample shows 130,000 or so clones, around 86% of them seen only once. The data are from a study of T cell responses to AZD1222 COVID-19 vaccine. Study-level points and caveats: The study sampled repertoires only after the peak T cell response. Spike-specific TCR depth and breadth grew after two AZD1222 doses.

Germline lookup yields CDR1 SGHAT and CDR2 FQNNGV. The V and J ends lost 2 bases and 7 bases respectively, with 11 bases between them. CDR3 length: 14 residues. Sequences were derived from peripheral blood, sampled on day 0 of AZD1222 vaccination. The receptor comes from an adult in good health. The chain employs TRBV11-2 and TRBJ1-4; the D gene is possibly TRBD1 (6 bases). CDR3 loop: CASSLTGQGEKLFF. CDR3 DNA: TGTGCCAGCAGCTTAACAGGGCAGGGTGAAAAACTGTTTTTT.